This T cell receptor beta chain was retrieved from a study of T cell responses to AZD1222 COVID-19 vaccine. The germline gives CDR1 SGHAT, CDR2 FQNNGV. This CDR3 contains 13 residues. The V and J ends lost 1 base and 1 base respectively, with 4 bases between them. Regarding this clone: This sample also contains other DNA sequences that code for the same CDR3.

Some clones are missing from TCRdb's copy, which holds only in-frame ones; the method was immunoSEQ multiplex PCR. The table includes about 85,000 clones, approximately 86% detected once. This chain uses TRBV11-2 with TRBJ1-1, with no clear D. This material consisted of peripheral blood, taken on day 0 of AZD1222 vaccination. The TCR sequence derives from an adult in good health. The CDR3 DNA reads as TGTGCCAGCAGCTTAGGACGGAACACTGAAGCTTTCTTT. Translated, it gives CASSLGRNTEAFF. The whole variable domain, remainder taken from reference TRBV11-2 and TRBJ1-1, is EAGVAQSPRYKIIEKRQSVAFWCNPISGHATLYWYQQILGQGPKLLIQFQNNGVVDDSQLPKDRFSAERLKGVDSTLKIQPAKLEDSAVYLCASSLGRNTEAFFGQGTRLTVV.